What follows are 15 T cell receptor beta chains derived from one specimen sequenced in a study of blood T cell repertoires in COVID-19. TCRdb's copy holds only in-frame clones and misses some; the assay was immunoSEQ multiplex PCR. The sample holds approximately 240,000 clones, 70% to 85% seen once. The sample consisted of PBMCs or T cells enriched from blood (not recorded which). These receptors originate from a middle-aged woman with acute COVID-19.

This chain joins TRBV4-1 and TRBJ2-1, with D unresolved. Germline assignment: CDR1 MGHRA and CDR2 YSYEKL. V lost 5 bases and J 7 bases, leaving 15 bases between the germline ends. This CDR3 region has 14 residues. The CDR3 sequence: CASSNFPVKNEQFF. The CDR3 DNA reads TGCGCCAGCAGCAACTTCCCCGTCAAAAATGAGCAGTTCTTC.

This chain joins TRBV5-1 and TRBJ1-2, with TRBD1 matching 9 bases. Germline CDR1 SGHRS, CDR2 YFSETQ. J lost 7 bases, V lost 1 base, and 8 bases had no gene match. This CDR3 comprises 15 residues. CDR3 amino acids: CASSLYTGGAGGYTF. CDR3 nucleotides: TGCGCCAGCAGCTTGTATACAGGGGGCGCGGGTGGCTACACCTTC. The full variable domain, completed using reference TRBV5-1 and TRBJ1-2, is KAGVTQTPRYLIKTRGQQVTLSCSPISGHRSVSWYQQTPGQGLQFLFEYFSETQRNKGNFPGRFSGRQFSNSRSEMNVSTLELGDSALYLCASSLYTGGAGGYTFGSGTRLTVV.

The V gene is TRBV16, the J gene TRBJ1-1, with D tentatively TRBD1 (6 bases). Germline CDR1 is KGHSY and CDR2 is FQNENV. V lost 7 bases to trimming and J lost 4 bases, with 13 bases between them. The CDR3 spans 13 residues. The DNA for the CDR3 is TGTGCCAGCACCCAGGGGCAGGGCACTGAAGCTTTCTTT. Translated, it gives CASTQGQGTEAFF.

The V gene is TRBV7-9, the J gene TRBJ2-1; TRBD1 aligns across 10 bases. The trim removed 5 bases at V and 4 bases at J, leaving 5 bases unmatched. Germline CDR1 and CDR2: SEHNR and FQNEAQ (reference sequence). The CDR3 runs 15 residues. The CDR3 DNA reads as TGTGCCAGCAGCATGGACAGGGGGGTATACAATGAGCAGTTCTTC. It is translated as CASSMDRGVYNEQFF.

V gene TRBV24-1 combines with J gene TRBJ2-3; maybe TRBD2 (7 bases). Per the germline V gene, CDR1 is KGHDR and CDR2 is SFDVKD. The CDR3 sequence is 18 residues long. V was cut by 10 bases and J by 2 bases, with 27 bases left in between. The CDR3 region has the DNA TGTGCCACTCACCGGGGACCGGTGCGGGGGCCCGACACAGATACGCAGTATTTT. Translating it yields CATHRGPVRGPDTDTQYF.

The chain is built from TRBV7-8 and TRBJ1-5; D ambiguous. This CDR3 has 15 residues. Germline loops: CDR1 SGHVS, CDR2 FQNEAQ. Trimming stripped 0 bases from V and 2 bases from J, with 8 bases between. For the CDR3, the DNA is TGTGCCAGCAGCTTAGCGCGAACAGGCAATCAGCCCCAGCATTTT. Amino acid sequence: CASSLARTGNQPQHF.

This chain joins TRBV28 and TRBJ1-5; a possible D gene is TRBD1 (6 bases). The germline gives CDR1 MDHEN, CDR2 SYDVKM. Trimming removed 4 bases at V and 0 bases at J, with 13 bases between. The CDR3 consists of 16 residues. The CDR3 DNA reads TGTGCCAGCAGTTCGCTAGGGGGGGTTAGCAATCAGCCCCAGCATTTT. Encoded protein: CASSSLGGVSNQPQHF.

In its sample, this clone was seen a few times. The rearrangement uses TRBV7-9 and TRBJ2-7; D possibly corresponds to TRBD1 (5 bases). Trimming took off 8 bases at V and 0 bases at J, with 26 bases between the two ends. This CDR3 contains 18 residues. Looked up from germline, CDR1 is SEHNR and CDR2 is FQNEAQ (reference sequence). For the CDR3, the DNA is TGTGCCAGCGCCTACCACCAGGGCAATGCGGTGAGCTCCTACGAGCAGTACTTC. Its protein is CASAYHQGNAVSSYEQYF.

The chain carries TRBV5-6 and TRBJ1-1; D not resolved. This CDR3 is built from 14 residues. V was cut by 2 bases and J by 0 bases, with 8 bases left in between. Germline V lookup: CDR1 SGHDT, CDR2 YYEEEE. The CDR3, as DNA: TGTGCCAGCAGCTTCCTTAACATGAACACTGAAGCTTTCTTT. This translates into CASSFLNMNTEAFF.

This chain joins TRBV3-1 (or the pseudogene TRBV3-2) and TRBJ1-1, with TRBD1 as a possible D gene (6 bases). V shed 6 bases and J shed 0 bases, with 8 bases lying between them. Germline CDR1 LGHDT, CDR2 YNNKEL (reference sequence). CDR3 length: 13 residues. As DNA, the CDR3 is TGTGCCAGCAGACAGGGCCTGAACACTGAAGCTTTCTTT. It is translated as CASRQGLNTEAFF.

The count of this clone is one. V gene TRBV30 combines with J gene TRBJ2-2; 8 nucleotides agree with TRBD1. Germline-derived CDR1 and CDR2 are GTSNPN and SVGIG (reference sequence). The CDR3 is made up of 15 amino acids. V trimming: 3 bases; J trimming: 6 bases; junction bases outside the gene matches: 9. In nucleotides, the CDR3 is TGTGCCTGGAGCGTAAACAGGGGGAAACCCGGGGAGCTGTTTTTT. Residues: CAWSVNRGKPGELFF.

The chain combines TRBV5-1 with TRBJ1-2; D gene unclear. Germline V gene sequence: CDR1 SGHRS, CDR2 YFSETQ. V was shortened by 0 bases and J by 0 bases, with 6 bases between the two germline ends. This CDR3 is 14 amino acids long. The DNA of the CDR3 is TGCGCCAGCAGCTTGGAGCCTTCTAACTATGGCTACACCTTC. Translating gives CASSLEPSNYGYTF.

V usage is TRBV18 and J usage is TRBJ1-1; 11 bases are a match to TRBD1. V shed 7 bases, J shed 5 bases, and the junction held 3 bases outside the gene matches. In germline, CDR1 is KGHSH, CDR2 LQKENI. CDR3 length equals 13 residues. The CDR3 loop is CASFGTGGTEAFF. The CDR3 coding sequence is TGTGCCAGCTTCGGGACAGGGGGTACTGAAGCTTTCTTT.

The rearrangement links TRBV28 to TRBJ1-1; possible D gene TRBD1, 6 bases. Germline V gives CDR1 MDHEN, CDR2 SYDVKM. V gave up 5 bases and J gave up 1 base, with 14 bases separating them. CDR3 size: 15 residues. This CDR3 is CASSPRQDTNTEAFF. The CDR3 region has the DNA TGTGCCAGCAGTCCCCGACAGGACACGAACACTGAAGCTTTCTTT.

CDR3 in DNA: TGTGCCAGCAGTGGGTTTGGGACTAGCGGGACCTACAATGAGCAGTTCTTC. Its translation is CASSGFGTSGTYNEQFF. The chain links TRBV2 to TRBJ2-1; 13 nucleotides match TRBD2. Germline trimming cut 4 bases from V and 2 bases from J; bases unmatched to any gene: 5. The CDR3 consists of 17 residues. CDR1 and CDR2 from the germline V gene are SNHLY and FYNNEI.